This TCR beta chain comes out of a study of T cells after yellow fever vaccination (dated by TCRdb to about 2019). Context from the whole study: Libraries from fractions with low cell numbers were prepared with the SMART-Seq v4 Ultra Low Input RNA kit. Blood samples were taken at several timepoints before and after primary and secondary immunization, and bulk PBMC replicates and cell subsets were isolated. To track T-cell clones before and after primary and booster YFV17D yellow fever vaccination, bulk TCR alpha and beta repertoires were sequenced longitudinally. Two healthy male donors made up the cohort, one aged 18 to 29 years and the other aged 30 to 40 years.

In light of the paper, this sample's treatment or condition label describes: live attenuated yellow fever vaccine strain. At every blood-draw timepoint, two biological replicates of bulk PBMCs were collected. A standard Ficoll-Paque protocol was used to isolate PBMCs from peripheral blood. RNA was extracted with TriZol from bulk PBMCs, CD4 and CD8 fractions, and dextramer-positive and dextramer-negative fractions. The investigation overall reported the following: Because only two donors were included in the study, the extent to which the findings can be generalized is limited. Computational filtering was required because FACS-sorted repertoires could contain abundant contaminating clonotypes from the bulk population. Compared with the primary T-cell response, the secondary T-cell response was faster but weaker, reaching its peak on day 5 rather than on day 15. Most clones expanded after primary vaccination (about 95% of CD4 and 88% of CD8) were re-detected after the booster, suggesting that broad memory maintenance occurred. A small fraction of clonotypes appeared in both the CD4 and CD8 compartments, likely as a result of convergent recombination.

This clonotype was found a few times. What this receptor recognizes is not known. No base-level quality is on record; no much larger clone is a single base apart. Synthesis of TCR cDNA relied on 5'RACE template switching, a step that introduced a universal primer site along with unique molecular identifiers. cDNA synthesis was primed from both the TCR alpha and TCR beta constant segments. Libraries were amplified in two PCR steps, with sample barcodes and sequencing adapters added in the second step. Libraries were sequenced on Illumina HiSeq 2500 (2x100 bp) or NovaSeq (2x150 bp). As for the authors' bioinformatics: Demultiplexing of reads and collapsing into UMI consensus sequences were performed with MIGEC, and V(D)J alignment was carried out with MiXCR. Using edgeR on replicate PBMC samples, clonotypes were called vaccine-responding if FDR was below 0.01 and the log2 fold change was above 5 up to day 15. Each bulk clonotype received a CD4 or CD8 identity based on whether the sequenced CD4 or CD8 repertoire contained that clonotype at higher abundance. TCRdb reran the public reads through fastp at Q25 and MiXCR, keeping productive beta chains. Entries that share a CDR3 protein sequence are merged under the most common genes and DNA. Here the V and J calls rest on TCRdb's processing, not on the authors' analysis. The table for this sample lists around 590,000 distinct CDR3 sequences; roughly 12% of them were counted only once. The ten largest clones capture more than 13% of the sample.

The trim is 2 bases for V and 3 bases for J, with a gap of 16 bases between the germline ends. Its CDR3 holds 17 amino acids, cysteine through phenylalanine. Only the CDR3 DNA stays, 51 bases, in frame from base 1. For CDR1 and CDR2, the germline V gene lists MNHNS and SASEGT. This receptor was obtained from a man aged 25 to 40 who received the YFV17D yellow fever vaccine. The chain is assembled from TRBV6-1 and TRBJ2-2; the D gene is unclear. The sample here was PBMCs, taken on the day of the yellow fever booster vaccination. In nucleotide form, the sequence is TGTGCCAGCAGTGAACGTCCCACAGCTCGACACACCGGGGAGCTGTTTTTT. It translates to CASSERPTARHTGELFF.